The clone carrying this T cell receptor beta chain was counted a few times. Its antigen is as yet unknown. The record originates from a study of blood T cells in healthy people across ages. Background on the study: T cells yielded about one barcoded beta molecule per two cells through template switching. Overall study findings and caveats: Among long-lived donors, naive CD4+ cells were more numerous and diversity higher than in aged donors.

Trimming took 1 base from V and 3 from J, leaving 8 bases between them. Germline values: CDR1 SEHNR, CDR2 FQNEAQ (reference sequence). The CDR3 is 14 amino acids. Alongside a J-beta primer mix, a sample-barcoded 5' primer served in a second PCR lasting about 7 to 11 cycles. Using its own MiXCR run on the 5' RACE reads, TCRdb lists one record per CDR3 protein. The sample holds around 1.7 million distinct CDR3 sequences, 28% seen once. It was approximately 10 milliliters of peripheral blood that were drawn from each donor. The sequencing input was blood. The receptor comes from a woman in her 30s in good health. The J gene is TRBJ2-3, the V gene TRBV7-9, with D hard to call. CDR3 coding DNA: TGTGCCAGCAGCTTAGACGCTAGGACAGATACGCAGTATTTT. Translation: CASSLDARTDTQYF.